One and the same sample provided the 16 T cell receptor beta chains below, sequenced in a study of Ad26.COV2.S vaccination and SARS-CoV-2 variants. As for treatment: roughly 18 received Ad26.COV2.S at low or high dose, single or two shots; 5 received placebo; per-sample allocation not given. Samples came from day 63 after the first vaccine or placebo injection. TCRdb's copy holds only in-frame clones and misses some; the assay was immunoSEQ multiplex PCR. The table shows fewer than 500,000 clones, with 90% occurring only once. This material consisted of peripheral blood, taken in a trial of Ad26.COV2.S vaccine versus placebo. The receptors stem from a person between 18 and 59 years old who received the Ad26.COV2.S COVID-19 vaccine or a placebo.

The chain joins TRBV12-3 or TRBV12-4 to TRBJ1-2; D remains ambiguous. Between the trimmed V and J ends, which lost 1 base and 0 bases, there was a span of 3 bases. This CDR3 is built from 13 residues. CDR3 in DNA: TGTGCCAGCAGTTTAGGGTCTAACTATGGCTACACCTTC. Its protein product is CASSLGSNYGYTF.

This clone was picked up one time. V usage is TRBV29-1 and J usage is TRBJ2-1; D not certain. The V end was cut by 3 bases, the J end by 8 bases, with 8 bases between. The CDR3 sequence is 11 residues long. The V gene's germline CDR1 is SQVTM and CDR2 ANQGSEA. The CDR3 nucleotides are TGCAGCGTTGAGAAAGCGTATGAGCAGTTCTTC. Protein product: CSVEKAYEQFF.

A few counts support this clone. The chain joins TRBV15 to TRBJ2-1; no definite D call. CDR3 length: 14 amino acids. CDR1 and CDR2 from the germline V gene are LNHNV and YYDKDF (reference sequence). V was trimmed by 5 bases and J by 6 bases, leaving 14 bases between them. CDR3 loop: CATSPGGTANEQFF. CDR3 coding DNA: TGTGCCACCAGCCCCGGCGGCACCGCCAATGAGCAGTTCTTC. Full variable domain (missing parts from reference TRBV15 and TRBJ2-1): DAMVIQNPRYQVTQFGKPVTLSCSQTLNHNVMYWYQQKSSQAPKLLFHYYDKDFNNEADTPDNFQSRRPNTSFCFLDIRSPGLGDTAMYLCATSPGGTANEQFFGPGTRLTVL.

The J gene is TRBJ1-2, the V gene TRBV18; tentative D call: TRBD1 (6 bases). V was trimmed by 2 bases and J by 8 bases, leaving 12 bases between them. This CDR3 is 13 amino acids long. Germline V gives CDR1 KGHSH, CDR2 LQKENI. CDR3 bases: TGTGCCAGCTCACCAAAAGCAGGGGTGGGCTACACCTTC. It translates to CASSPKAGVGYTF. Supplemented by reference TRBV18 and TRBJ1-2, the full variable domain reads NAGVMQNPRHLVRRRGQEARLRCSPMKGHSHVYWYRQLPEEGLKFMVYLQKENIIDESGMPKERFSAEFPKEGPSILRIQQVVRGDSAAYFCASSPKAGVGYTFGSGTRLTVV.

J is TRBJ2-1 and V is TRBV7-3; 10 positions match TRBD2. J was trimmed by 7 bases and V by 1 base; bases with no gene match: 4. This CDR3 has 15 amino acids. Germline values: CDR1 SGHTA, CDR2 FQGTGA. CDR3 amino acids: CASSLISGRRNEQFF. The DNA for the CDR3 is TGTGCCAGCAGCTTAATTAGCGGGAGGAGAAATGAGCAGTTCTTC.

The chain has TRBV7-2 and TRBJ2-5; 9 bases map to TRBD1. The CDR3 length is 14 residues. V shed 5 bases, J shed 5 bases, and the junction held 6 bases outside the gene matches. Germline CDR1 is SGHTA and CDR2 is FQGNSA. CDR3: CASSVQGAGETQYF. CDR3 in DNA: TGTGCCAGCAGCGTACAGGGGGCTGGGGAGACCCAGTACTTC.

In its sample, this clone was seen a few times. The chain recombines TRBV4-2 with TRBJ2-2; the match to TRBD2 covers 11 bases. The CDR3 spans 16 residues. Germline CDR1 and CDR2: LGHNA and YNFKEQ. The trim removed 4 bases at V and 1 base at J, leaving 2 bases unmatched. The CDR3 nucleotides read TGTGCCAGCAGCCCTACTAGCGGGAGGAACACCGGGGAGCTGTTTTTT. As protein: CASSPTSGRNTGELFF.

This chain uses TRBV6-5 with TRBJ2-7, with D possibly being TRBD1 or TRBD2 (5 bases each). Trimming removed 8 bases at V and 2 bases at J, with 16 bases between. The length of the CDR3 is 14 residues. The germline V gene has CDR1 MNHEY and CDR2 SVGAGI. CDR3 bases: TGTGCCAGCGGGGGTACGTATCCGACCTACGAGCAGTACTTC. Protein product: CASGGTYPTYEQYF.

The chain uses TRBV9 and TRBJ1-3; D remains ambiguous. Trimming took 1 base from V and 2 from J, leaving 13 bases between them. This CDR3 contains 16 residues. Germline values: CDR1 SGDLS, CDR2 YYNGEE. In DNA form, the CDR3 reads TGTGCCAGCAGCGTACGACAAGGGCCCACTGGAAACACCATATATTTT. Protein product: CASSVRQGPTGNTIYF.

The sample holds one count of this clone. The gene calls are TRBV5-1 and TRBJ2-2; D is unresolved. This CDR3 spans 14 amino acids. CDR1 SGHRS and CDR2 YFSETQ come from the germline V gene. V dropped 0 bases and J dropped 7 bases, with 10 bases sitting between them. The CDR3 here is CASSLDGTIGELFF. DNA for the CDR3: TGCGCCAGCAGCTTGGATGGTACAATCGGGGAGCTGTTTTTT.

This clone came up a few times. This specimen includes other DNA sequences encoding the same CDR3. The chain employs TRBV3-1 (or the pseudogene TRBV3-2) and TRBJ1-1, with no clear D. V was pared by 3 bases and J by 2 bases, with 4 bases between. From germline, CDR1 is LGHDT and CDR2 YNNKEL (reference sequence). There are 12 residues in the CDR3. The CDR3 spells CASSQGNTEAFF. CDR3 DNA: TGTGCCAGCAGCCAGGGTAACACTGAAGCTTTCTTT.

The rearrangement uses TRBV4-1 and TRBJ2-7; 8 bases are shared with TRBD1. The CDR3 is 16 amino acids. V lost 5 bases and J lost 2; bases outside the gene matches: 11. CDR1 MGHRA and CDR2 YSYEKL come from the germline V gene. In DNA, the CDR3 is TGCGCCAGCAGCGCCCGACAGGGGACTGCCGCCTACGAGCAGTACTTC. This encodes CASSARQGTAAYEQYF.

The chain employs TRBV5-6 and TRBJ2-7; 8 bases map to TRBD1. Germline V gene sequence: CDR1 SGHDT, CDR2 YYEEEE. This CDR3 comprises 18 residues. The ends lost 7 bases at V and 3 bases at J; junction bases unmatched: 21. The chain's CDR3 is CASAGSGGARTSFYEQYF. CDR3 nucleotides: TGTGCCAGCGCGGGTTCAGGGGGCGCCAGGACTTCATTCTACGAGCAGTACTTC.

This chain links TRBV15 with TRBJ1-1; D is unclear. V dropped 0 bases and J dropped 1 base, with 9 bases sitting between them. Germline CDR1 is LNHNV and CDR2 is YYDKDF (reference sequence). This CDR3 is 15 amino acids long. The CDR3 DNA reads as TGTGCCACCAGCAGAGATCTAGCCTCGAACACTGAAGCTTTCTTT. It encodes CATSRDLASNTEAFF.

The CDR3 sequence: CASSPVAGVHEQYF. The CDR3 nucleotides are TGTGCCAGCAGCCCGGTCGCAGGCGTCCACGAGCAGTACTTC. The rearrangement uses TRBV11-2 and TRBJ2-7; D call uncertain. Trimming removed 5 bases at V and 5 bases at J, with 16 bases between. Germline lookup yields CDR1 SGHAT and CDR2 FQNNGV. This CDR3 comprises 14 residues.

The chain recombines TRBV5-6 with TRBJ1-1; no firm D call. The CDR3 consists of 13 residues. Per the germline V gene, CDR1 is SGHDT and CDR2 is YYEEEE. The V gene lost 0 bases and the J gene lost 6 bases, with 9 bases spanning the gap. CDR3 coding DNA: TGTGCCAGCAGCTTGGTTGGGGTCGCTGAAGCTTTCTTT. It yields the protein CASSLVGVAEAFF.